These T cell receptor beta chains were read from a single sample in a study of OX40 agonist ivuxolimab in advanced cancers. The method was immunoSEQ multiplex PCR; TCRdb's version includes in-frame clones alone and lacks a portion of them. This table has 70,000 to 95,000 clones, roughly 91% appearing once. The specimen comprised CD4+ or CD8+ T cells sorted from blood, sampled in a trial of the OX40 agonist ivuxolimab. Receptors originate from an adult with an advanced solid tumor such as melanoma, head and neck, liver or kidney cancer. The conserved cysteine and the conserved F or W are not part of the CDR3 here. Each record gives: J gene, V gene, CDR3 length, CDR3 protein.

j_gene: TRBJ2-5; v_gene: TRBV28; len: 14; CDR3aa: ASSPPQGQGQETQY
j_gene: TRBJ1-1; v_gene: TRBV18; len: 13; CDR3aa: ASSPPGQGNTEAF
j_gene: TRBJ2-2; v_gene: TRBV18; len: 13; CDR3aa: ASSKGTPNTGELF
j_gene: TRBJ2-7; v_gene: TRBV28; len: 12; CDR3aa: ASSLPGQVYEQY
j_gene: TRBJ2-7; v_gene: TRBV5-1; len: 12; CDR3aa: ASSSGQGKGEQY
j_gene: TRBJ1-2; v_gene: TRBV7-8; len: 15; CDR3aa: ASSLGGPTTKNYGYT
j_gene: TRBJ1-5; v_gene: TRBV7-2; len: 11; CDR3aa: ASSSNSNQPQH
j_gene: TRBJ2-3; v_gene: TRBV29-1; len: 12; CDR3aa: SGVGHSAPDTQY
j_gene: TRBJ2-7; v_gene: TRBV6-5; len: 9; CDR3aa: ASTFQYEQY
j_gene: TRBJ2-3; v_gene: TRBV5-1; len: 15; CDR3aa: ASSLQGRSGTTDTQY
j_gene: TRBJ2-1; v_gene: TRBV28; len: 14; CDR3aa: ASSFPGTSGRGEQF
j_gene: TRBJ2-2; v_gene: TRBV7-9; len: 12; CDR3aa: ASSTGGPPGELF
j_gene: TRBJ2-1; v_gene: TRBV29-1; len: 12; CDR3aa: SVEDGLVVTKQF
j_gene: TRBJ1-5; v_gene: TRBV19; len: 11; CDR3aa: ASSIGLSQPQH
j_gene: TRBJ2-3; v_gene: TRBV13; len: 12; CDR3aa: ASSYGLATDTQY
j_gene: TRBJ1-1; v_gene: TRBV5-8; len: 12; CDR3aa: ASSRTGQGTEAF
j_gene: TRBJ2-1; v_gene: TRBV6-5; len: 14; CDR3aa: ASSYSARGGSNEQF
j_gene: TRBJ2-3; v_gene: TRBV7-6; len: 14; CDR3aa: ASSFGSGSRTDTQY
j_gene: TRBJ2-3; v_gene: TRBV28; len: 11; CDR3aa: ASHSGLRDTQY
j_gene: TRBJ2-3; v_gene: TRBV5-1; len: 14; CDR3aa: ASSQLTSGLTDTQY
j_gene: TRBJ1-5; v_gene: TRBV5-1; len: 13; CDR3aa: ASSLGEGAGQPQH
j_gene: TRBJ2-7; v_gene: TRBV6-1; len: 12; CDR3aa: ASSQGASLYEQY
j_gene: TRBJ1-2; v_gene: TRBV5-8; len: 14; CDR3aa: ASSLDLGLANYGYT
j_gene: TRBJ2-3; v_gene: TRBV25-1; len: 12; CDR3aa: ASQRDRNTDTQY
j_gene: TRBJ1-2; v_gene: TRBV7-2; len: 15; CDR3aa: ASSGGTGALRVYGYT
j_gene: TRBJ2-5; v_gene: TRBV30; len: 10; CDR3aa: AWTVLQETQY
j_gene: TRBJ2-5; v_gene: TRBV7-2; len: 12; CDR3aa: ASSLGQLQETQY
j_gene: TRBJ1-2; v_gene: TRBV9; len: 10; CDR3aa: ASSQENYGYT
j_gene: TRBJ1-1; v_gene: TRBV7-9; len: 10; CDR3aa: ASSRDTTEAF
j_gene: TRBJ1-6; v_gene: TRBV7-9; len: 17; CDR3aa: ASSFGAWGYGTGGYPLH
j_gene: TRBJ1-1; v_gene: TRBV29-1; len: 11; CDR3aa: SGNRESGTEAF
j_gene: TRBJ1-1; v_gene: TRBV10-3; len: 14; CDR3aa: AMKRALGLLNTEAF
j_gene: TRBJ1-1; v_gene: TRBV5-8; len: 13; CDR3aa: ASSLERVMNTEAF
j_gene: TRBJ2-6; v_gene: TRBV5-8; len: 17; CDR3aa: ASSFFAGRDSSGANVLT
j_gene: TRBJ2-7; v_gene: TRBV7-9; len: 13; CDR3aa: ASSLIQGGTYEQY
j_gene: TRBJ2-5; v_gene: TRBV7-8; len: 11; CDR3aa: ASSLGSRETQY
j_gene: TRBJ1-5; v_gene: TRBV30; len: 11; CDR3aa: AWSVNSNQPQH
j_gene: TRBJ1-2; v_gene: TRBV5-4; len: 11; CDR3aa: ASSLDRNYGYT
j_gene: TRBJ2-7; v_gene: TRBV5-4; len: 13; CDR3aa: ASSLAGTGGYEQY
j_gene: TRBJ2-2; v_gene: TRBV7-6; len: 14; CDR3aa: ASSLVGTGGTGELF
j_gene: TRBJ1-1; v_gene: TRBV28; len: 13; CDR3aa: ASTLDRGWDTEAF
j_gene: TRBJ2-7; v_gene: TRBV27; len: 14; CDR3aa: ASSLGSSVVLYEQY
j_gene: TRBJ2-3; v_gene: TRBV7-2; len: 13; CDR3aa: ASREQGGSTDTQY
j_gene: TRBJ2-4; v_gene: TRBV5-6; len: 12; CDR3aa: ASSLSGEGDIQY
j_gene: TRBJ2-2; v_gene: TRBV29-1; len: 12; CDR3aa: SVRGSSYTGELF
j_gene: TRBJ1-2; v_gene: TRBV28; len: 10; CDR3aa: ASSLNSYGYT